This T cell receptor (beta chain) is drawn from a study of cytomegalovirus exposure and HLA in healthy donors. Study-level points and caveats: Cytomegalovirus association was listed for roughly 160 TCR beta chains. Cytomegalovirus status, reportedly, was diagnosed with high specificity and sensitivity by the classifier. There were three CMV-associated chains whose specificity for CMV antigens was confirmed in vitro.

This CDR3 contains 14 residues. Germline V gives CDR1 SEHNR, CDR2 FQNEAQ (reference sequence). V was clipped by 4 bases and J by 1 base, with 10 bases between them. Separate from the approximately 720-subject first cohort, the approximately 120-subject validation cohort was the one that the donors belonged to. Some clones are missing from TCRdb's copy, which holds only in-frame ones; the method was immunoSEQ multiplex PCR. This table has under 200,000 clones, 89% appearing once. Comment on this clone: Its antigen is unidentified. Other DNA sequences from this sample encode an identical CDR3 as well.

This clonotype was obtained from a man between 18 and 35 years old in good health and CMV-seropositive. Sequencing was carried out using PBMCs. The V and J genes are TRBV7-9 and TRBJ2-5; the D gene is possibly TRBD1 (6 bases). The CDR3 reads CASSSTGSQETQYF. CDR3 DNA sequence: TGTGCCAGCAGCTCCACAGGGAGCCAAGAGACCCAGTACTTC.